The 9 T cell receptor beta chains below come from one sample, sequenced in a study of T-cell memory formation after mild COVID-19. TCRdb reprocessed the 5' RACE reads with MiXCR, giving one entry per CDR3 protein. The data show 450,000 to 650,000 distinct CDR3 sequences, with roughly a fifth seen just once and about 8.2% held by the top ten. The sequenced sample consisted of PBMCs or a T cell subset sorted from them (not recorded which). These receptors came from an adult woman who had mild COVID-19 (a few samples of this study predate the infection). Cell type and time point are not known.

This clonotype was seen more than once but under ten times. The rearrangement uses TRBV27 and TRBJ2-7; D not certain. Trimming stripped 4 bases from V and 2 bases from J, with 15 bases between. The CDR3 totals 15 residues. CDR1 is MNHEY, CDR2 SMNVEV, per germline (reference sequence). The CDR3 region has the DNA TGTGCCAGCAGTTCCCCGGGTCACCTAACCTACGAGCAGTACTTC. It is translated as CASSSPGHLTYEQYF.

The rearrangement uses TRBV4-1 and TRBJ2-1; weak D call: TRBD2 (6 bases). The CDR3 runs 16 residues. V lost 4 bases and J lost 4, with 17 bases in between. Germline V CDR1 and CDR2: MGHRA, YSYEKL. The CDR3 region is CASSPPLGLHYNEQFF. CDR3 DNA sequence: TGCGCCAGCAGCCCCCCCCTGGGACTTCATTACAATGAGCAGTTCTTC.

This clonotype turned up a few times. The chain recombines TRBV10-3 with TRBJ1-1; D might be TRBD1 (6 bases). The germline V gene has CDR1 ENHRY and CDR2 SYGVKD. This CDR3 is 11 amino acids long. Trimming left V 6 bases short and J 10 bases short, with 12 bases between. The chain's CDR3 is CAISATGGAFF. The CDR3 nucleotides are TGTGCCATCAGCGCGACAGGCGGAGCTTTCTTT.

The chain couples TRBV29-1 to TRBJ2-4, with 7 bases identical to TRBD1. This CDR3 has 11 amino acids. With 7 bases clipped from V and 9 bases from J, the junction kept 6 bases outside the gene matches. Germline CDR1 is SQVTM and CDR2 is ANQGSEA. CDR3 region: CSAEQGSIQYF. The CDR3, as DNA: TGCAGCGCCGAACAGGGGAGCATTCAGTACTTC.

This chain links TRBV10-3 with TRBJ2-5; 12 bases fit TRBD2. Trimming cost V 5 bases and J 5 bases; bases outside gene matches: 3. The CDR3 extends over 14 amino acids. The germline V gene encodes CDR1 ENHRY and CDR2 SYGVKD. CDR3 residues: CAISTSGGPETQYF. CDR3 sequence (DNA): TGTGCCATCAGTACTAGCGGGGGGCCGGAGACCCAGTACTTC.

Remarks on this clonotype: One junction end does not reproduce the germline sequence, and a read error may be involved. The V and J genes are TRBV5-4 and TRBJ2-7, with D perhaps matching TRBD2 (6 bases). This CDR3 region has 13 residues. In germline, CDR1 is SGHNT, CDR2 YYREEE (reference sequence). The CDR3 region is CASSSTGRNQRDF. In DNA, the CDR3 is TGTGCCAGCAGCAGTACGGGGCGGAATCAGCGGGACTTC.

The rearrangement joins TRBV4-2 to TRBJ1-1; D is uncertain. The V gene's germline CDR1 is LGHNA and CDR2 YNFKEQ. This CDR3 is built from 15 residues. V was trimmed by 1 base and J by 3 bases, leaving 12 bases between them. This chain's CDR3 is CASSQVSGIDTEAFF. CDR3 sequence (DNA): TGTGCCAGCAGCCAAGTGTCGGGGATCGACACTGAAGCTTTCTTT.

This clonotype was seen only a few times. CDR3 sequence (DNA): TGTGCCAGCAGCCAAGACAGGAAGTATGGCTACACCTTC. Translation: CASSQDRKYGYTF. This chain joins TRBV7-2 and TRBJ1-2; possibly TRBD1 for D (6 bases). The CDR3 has 13 residues. Germline assignment: CDR1 SGHTA and CDR2 FQGNSA. The V end was cut by 5 bases, the J end by 5 bases, with 12 bases between.

This clonotype was seen a handful of times. This chain uses TRBV10-3 with TRBJ2-1, with 7 bases fitting TRBD1. The CDR3 totals 15 residues. Trimming took 2 bases from V and 6 from J; bases not matched to a gene: 7. The V gene's germline CDR1 is ENHRY and CDR2 SYGVKD. This CDR3 is CAISEPGQSTNEQFF. The CDR3 DNA is TGTGCCATCAGTGAGCCGGGACAGTCGACCAATGAGCAGTTCTTC.